These 30 T cell receptor beta chains were sequenced from one sample in a study of T cell changes during pregnancy in multiple sclerosis. This table comes from immunoSEQ multiplex PCR, and its TCRdb copy is limited to in-frame clones, with some not included. The repertoire consists of approximately 34,000 clones, with 90% occurring once and the leading ten covering around 13%. The sample in question was CD8+ T cells from peripheral blood mononuclear cells, obtained in the first trimester of pregnancy. These receptors came from a female donor with multiple sclerosis, enrolled in a pregnancy study.

The chain uses TRBV6-1 and TRBJ2-1; the match to TRBD2 covers 11 bases. Germline V lookup: CDR1 MNHNS, CDR2 SASEGT. The CDR3 spans 15 residues. J lost 12 bases, V lost 2 bases, and 9 bases had no gene match. The CDR3, as DNA: TGTGCCAGCAGTGAATTAGCGGGAGGGCCGAGTGCGCAGTTCTTC. Residues: CASSELAGGPSAQFF.

V usage is TRBV6-6 and J usage is TRBJ1-1; no clear D. Germline V gene data show CDR1 as MNHNY and CDR2 as SVGAGI (reference sequence). The CDR3 has 16 amino acids. Trimming cost V 2 bases and J 3 bases, with 16 bases left between them. The CDR3 is CASSYLPTPRHTEAFF. The DNA of the CDR3 is TGTGCCAGCAGTTACCTCCCAACTCCCCGTCACACTGAAGCTTTCTTT.

J is TRBJ1-2 and V is TRBV7-9; tentatively, D is TRBD1 (6 bases). The CDR3 is 17 amino acids. V lost 5 bases to trimming and J lost 1 base, with 20 bases between them. Germline loops: CDR1 SEHNR, CDR2 FQNEAQ (reference sequence). CDR3 protein: CASSPFRGAPFNYGYTF. CDR3 nucleotide sequence: TGTGCCAGCAGCCCGTTCAGGGGCGCCCCCTTTAACTATGGCTACACCTTC.

The chain couples TRBV14 to TRBJ2-2, with a weak D call TRBD2 (6 bases). Germline V lookup: CDR1 SGHDN, CDR2 FVKESK. Trimming pared 4 bases from V and 0 bases from J, leaving 9 bases between. This CDR3 has 15 residues. The CDR3 DNA sequence: TGTGCCAGCAGCCTACTAGCAACGAACACCGGGGAGCTGTTTTTT. Its protein product is CASSLLATNTGELFF.

The V gene is TRBV27, the J gene TRBJ1-2; 8 bases map to TRBD1. This CDR3 contains 14 residues. Per germline, CDR1 MNHEY and CDR2 SMNVEV (reference sequence). The V segment lost 5 bases and the J segment 5 bases; nucleotides outside the gene matches: 7. CDR3 loop: CASSPGQAGYGYTF. CDR3 DNA: TGTGCCAGCAGTCCGGGACAGGCTGGATATGGCTACACCTTC.

V usage is TRBV28 and J usage is TRBJ2-7; the D gene is possibly TRBD2 (6 bases). The CDR3 spans 15 residues. Germline V gives CDR1 MDHEN, CDR2 SYDVKM. Trimming left V 5 bases short and J 0 bases short, with 14 bases between. The CDR3 sequence: CASSGILATSYEQYF. In DNA form, the CDR3 reads TGTGCCAGCAGTGGAATCCTAGCGACCTCCTACGAGCAGTACTTC.

The rearrangement joins TRBV27 to TRBJ2-1; 10 positions agree with TRBD2. V was clipped by 2 bases and J by 3 bases; unmatched bases: 7. CDR1 is MNHEY and CDR2 is SMNVEV in the germline V gene (reference sequence). The CDR3 is made up of 17 amino acids. CDR3 nucleotide sequence: TGTGCCAGCAGTTTAACTTGGCGACTAGCGGGCTACAATGAGCAGTTCTTC. The encoded protein is CASSLTWRLAGYNEQFF.

The table lists this clone with a count of one. The chain couples TRBV28 to TRBJ2-1, with TRBD1 as a possible D gene (8 bases). V lost 5 bases and J lost 5, with 16 bases in between. The CDR3 has 15 amino acids. Germline CDR1 reads MDHEN; CDR2 reads SYDVKM. This CDR3 reads CASSVTGGEDNEQFF. CDR3 nucleotide sequence: TGTGCCAGCAGTGTCACAGGGGGGGAGGACAATGAGCAGTTCTTC.

The chain has TRBV18 and TRBJ2-7; TRBD2 might be the D (6 bases). This CDR3 spans 14 amino acids. Germline V gene sequence: CDR1 KGHSH, CDR2 LQKENI. The V and J ends lost 2 bases and 4 bases respectively, with 12 bases between them. The CDR3 nucleotides are TGTGCCAGCTCACCAGCGGGAAAGGAGTACGAGCAGTACTTC. It encodes CASSPAGKEYEQYF.

This chain joins TRBV18 and TRBJ2-1; 7 nucleotides match TRBD2. Germline CDR1 and CDR2: KGHSH and LQKENI. Trimming took 2 bases from V and 4 from J; bases not matched to a gene: 2. The CDR3 has 14 amino acids. The DNA for the CDR3 is TGTGCCAGCTCACCAACGGGGGGATACAATGAGCAGTTCTTC. Amino acids: CASSPTGGYNEQFF.

This clone appeared a single time. J is TRBJ2-1 and V is TRBV28, with D possibly TRBD2 on 6 matching bases. V was pared by 8 bases and J by 4 bases, with 15 bases between. Germline values: CDR1 MDHEN, CDR2 SYDVKM. The CDR3 runs 14 residues. CDR3 coding DNA: TGTGCCAGCGTGTGGCGGGGCCATTACAATGAGCAGTTCTTC. Amino acids: CASVWRGHYNEQFF. The full variable domain, completed using reference TRBV28 and TRBJ2-1, is DVKVTQSSRYLVKRTGEKVFLECVQDMDHENMFWYRQDPGLGLRLIYFSYDVKMKEKGDIPEGYSVSREKKERFSLILESASTNQTSMYLCASVWRGHYNEQFFGPGTRLTVL.

This rearrangement joins TRBV5-4 to TRBJ2-1; unclear D gene. V gave up 1 base and J gave up 0 bases, with 2 bases separating them. This CDR3 region has 13 residues. Germline CDR1 SGHNT, CDR2 YYREEE (reference sequence). The CDR3 region is CASSLYSYNEQFF. The CDR3, as DNA: TGTGCCAGCAGCTTGTACTCCTACAATGAGCAGTTCTTC.

This clone is labeled medium-sized. The chain's CDR3 is CASSPTRSSYEQYF. CDR3 coding DNA: TGTGCCAGCAGTCCGACACGCTCCTCCTACGAGCAGTACTTC. The gene calls are TRBV5-5 and TRBJ2-7; D uncertain. Germline-derived CDR1 and CDR2 are SGHKS and YYEKEE (reference sequence). V was cut by 5 bases and J by 0 bases, with 12 bases left in between. The CDR3 has 14 amino acids.

The chain uses TRBV27 and TRBJ1-1, with 9 bases fitting TRBD1. Losses at the gene ends were 8 bases for V and 5 bases for J; bases not matched to a gene: 9. The V gene's germline CDR1 is MNHEY and CDR2 SMNVEV (reference sequence). CDR3 length: 14 amino acids. CDR3: CASRLQGARTEAFF. The CDR3 DNA reads as TGTGCCAGCCGATTACAGGGGGCGAGGACTGAAGCTTTCTTT.

The chain employs TRBV4-3 and TRBJ2-7, with D tentatively TRBD1 (6 bases). CDR3 length: 14 amino acids. Trimming removed 0 bases from V and 9 bases from J, with 15 bases in between. Germline loops: CDR1 LGHNA, CDR2 YSLEER. CDR3 coding DNA: TGCGCCAGCAGCCAAGATATGGGGAGCAGGGGGCAGTACTTC. Translation: CASSQDMGSRGQYF.

V and J are TRBV27 and TRBJ1-3, with TRBD1 as a possible D gene (5 bases). The CDR3 sequence is 15 residues long. Germline V CDR1 and CDR2: MNHEY, SMNVEV (reference sequence). The germline V and J ends were trimmed by 3 bases and 0 bases, with 9 bases remaining between them. CDR3 DNA sequence: TGTGCCAGCAGTTTGACAGCGAACTCTGGAAACACCATATATTTT. Amino acid sequence: CASSLTANSGNTIYF.

This clone is a singleton in its sample. This same CDR3 is encoded by further DNA sequences in the sample. The chain links TRBV11-2 to TRBJ2-3, with D unclear. The V end was cut by 1 base, the J end by 3 bases, with 5 bases between. The CDR3 sequence is 13 residues long. CDR1 and CDR2 from the germline V gene are SGHAT and FQNNGV. The chain's CDR3 is CASSLVLTDTQYF. The CDR3 coding sequence is TGTGCCAGCAGCTTAGTTCTGACAGATACGCAGTATTTT.

This chain links TRBV7-2 with TRBJ2-7; no definite D call. CDR3 length: 14 amino acids. V was clipped by 5 bases and J by 3 bases, with 14 bases between them. Germline V lookup: CDR1 SGHTA, CDR2 FQGNSA. In DNA form, the CDR3 reads TGTGCCAGCAGCACAATCGACAAAAACTACGAGCAGTACTTC. It is translated as CASSTIDKNYEQYF. Full variable domain (rest looked up from reference TRBV7-2 and TRBJ2-7): GAGVSQSPSNKVTEKGKDVELRCDPISGHTALYWYRQSLGQGLEFLIYFQGNSAPDKSGLPSDRFSAERTGGSVSTLTIQRTQQEDSAVYLCASSTIDKNYEQYFGPGTRLTVT.

The CDR3 is CAIGASVSSYEQYF. The CDR3 coding sequence is TGTGCCATCGGAGCCTCGGTCTCATCCTACGAGCAGTACTTC. The rearrangement links TRBV10-3 to TRBJ2-7; D not certain. Trimming shortened V by 8 bases and J by 1 base, and 15 bases separated the two germline ends. The CDR3 runs to 14 residues. CDR1 is ENHRY, CDR2 SYGVKD, per germline.

The chain employs TRBV7-3 and TRBJ2-3; 10 nucleotides match TRBD1. Trimming took 5 bases from V and 1 from J; bases not matched to a gene: 12. The CDR3 spans 18 residues. CDR1 SGHTA and CDR2 FQGTGA come from the germline V gene. The CDR3 bases are TGTGCCAGCAGCAGGGGACAGGGGTTTGGGATAGGCACAGATACGCAGTATTTT. Its protein product is CASSRGQGFGIGTDTQYF.

In DNA, the CDR3 is TGTGCCAGCAGCGCACACGGAGGGCTGGTGAGGGAGGAAAAACTGTTTTTT. Protein sequence: CASSAHGGLVREEKLFF. The chain employs TRBV14 and TRBJ1-4; D uncertain. CDR3 length: 17 amino acids. Germline lookup yields CDR1 SGHDN and CDR2 FVKESK. V lost 5 bases and J 8 bases, leaving 24 bases between the germline ends. Combining the CDR3 with reference TRBV14 and TRBJ1-4 gives the whole variable domain EAGVTQFPSHSVIEKGQTVTLRCDPISGHDNLYWYRRVMGKEIKFLLHFVKESKQDESGMPNNRFLAERTGGTYSTLKVQPAELEDSGVYFCASSAHGGLVREEKLFFGSGTQLSVL.

The chain combines TRBV28 with TRBJ2-3; 9 nucleotides match TRBD2. The germline V gene has CDR1 MDHEN and CDR2 SYDVKM. With 5 bases clipped from V and 1 base from J, the junction kept 4 bases outside the gene matches. The CDR3 has 15 amino acids. The CDR3 is CASSEREARTDTQYF. The CDR3 region has the DNA TGTGCCAGCAGTGAGCGGGAGGCCCGCACAGATACGCAGTATTTT.

The table lists this clone with a few counts. The chain employs TRBV27 and TRBJ2-3; 9 nucleotides line up with TRBD1. Germline V gene lookup returns CDR1 MNHEY and CDR2 SMNVEV (reference sequence). The CDR3 is 16 amino acids. The V and J ends lost 5 bases and 3 bases, in that order; junction bases with no gene match: 9. CDR3 protein: CASSRPPGQGTDTQYF. Here the CDR3 DNA reads TGTGCCAGCAGTAGACCTCCGGGACAGGGTACAGATACGCAGTATTTT.

The CDR3 spells CASSLAVSGYGYTF. CDR3 DNA sequence: TGTGCCAGCAGCTTGGCCGTGTCAGGCTATGGCTACACCTTC. The rearrangement joins TRBV5-4 to TRBJ1-2; D gene unclear. The CDR3 is made up of 14 amino acids. Trimming took 0 bases from V and 4 from J, leaving 10 bases between them. In germline, CDR1 is SGHNT, CDR2 YYREEE (reference sequence).

The chain couples TRBV5-1 to TRBJ2-7; 8 bases map to TRBD1. The CDR3 is 12 residues long. Germline V gene data show CDR1 as SGHRS and CDR2 as YFSETQ. Trimming cost V 5 bases and J 5 bases; bases outside gene matches: 3. This CDR3 is CASRDRVHEQYF. DNA for the CDR3: TGCGCCAGCAGGGACAGGGTTCACGAGCAGTACTTC.

The chain is built from TRBV30 and TRBJ1-5; D may be TRBD1 (5 bases). Germline CDR1 is GTSNPN and CDR2 is SVGIG (reference sequence). The ends were cut back, 1 base at V and 4 bases at J, with 14 bases in the middle. The CDR3 runs to 15 residues. The CDR3 region is CAWSGGMGGNQPQHF. CDR3 coding DNA: TGTGCCTGGAGTGGAGGGATGGGGGGAAATCAGCCCCAGCATTTT.

The rearrangement uses TRBV25-1 and TRBJ2-7; unclear D gene. The CDR3 covers 14 residues. The germline gives CDR1 MGHDK, CDR2 SYGVNS. The V end was cut by 2 bases, the J end by 2 bases, with 10 bases between. CDR3 protein: CASSEVGRTYEQYF. The CDR3 region has the DNA TGTGCCAGCAGTGAAGTAGGCAGGACCTACGAGCAGTACTTC.

The CDR3 coding sequence is TGTGCCAGCAGCCCTTTAACGGGGGACAATGAGCAGTTCTTC. The encoded protein is CASSPLTGDNEQFF. V and J are TRBV13 and TRBJ2-1, with TRBD2 as a possible D gene (6 bases). CDR1 is PRHDT, CDR2 FYEKMQ, per germline (reference sequence). The CDR3 is 14 amino acids. Trimming took off 5 bases at V and 5 bases at J, with 13 bases between the two ends.

V usage is TRBV19 and J usage is TRBJ2-1; unclear D gene. The CDR3 covers 13 residues. Germline V gene lookup returns CDR1 LNHDA and CDR2 SQIVND (reference sequence). The ends were cut back, 6 bases at V and 5 bases at J, with 11 bases in the middle. In DNA form, the CDR3 reads TGTGCCAGTAGGAAGGAGATGAACAATGAGCAGTTCTTC. It specifies CASRKEMNNEQFF.

V usage is TRBV6-1 and J usage is TRBJ1-4; 8 nucleotides line up with TRBD1. With 10 bases clipped from V and 7 bases from J, the junction kept 5 bases outside the gene matches. Germline V gene data show CDR1 as MNHNS and CDR2 as SASEGT. This CDR3 has 12 amino acids. CDR3 DNA sequence: TGTGCCACCAGACAGGGGCTTGAAAAACTGTTTTTT. It encodes CATRQGLEKLFF.